These 27 T cell receptor beta chains were all obtained from the same sample, sequenced in a study of OX40 agonist ivuxolimab in advanced cancers. Libraries came from the immunoSEQ multiplex PCR assay. What TCRdb holds here is the immuneACCESS table cut down to in-frame rearrangements. Part of the clones is not present; checked against another copy, under half of the missing clones reflect an unresolved V gene, and the others are unexplained. The sample includes tens of thousands of clones, with approximately 90% observed a single time. The ten most abundant clones make up roughly 0.55% of the sample. The sample here was CD4+ or CD8+ T cells sorted from blood, taken in a trial of the OX40 agonist ivuxolimab. These receptor sequences come from an adult with an advanced solid tumor such as melanoma, head and neck, liver or kidney cancer.

The J gene is TRBJ2-2, the V gene TRBV5-1, with D hard to call. CDR1 is SGHRS, CDR2 YFSETQ, per germline. V lost 0 bases, J lost 1 base, and 13 bases lay in between. The CDR3 contains 17 residues. In nucleotides, the CDR3 is TGCGCCAGCAGCTTGGTAGGACGGAACCAGAACACCGGGGAGCTGTTTTTT. It yields the protein CASSLVGRNQNTGELFF.

The gene calls are TRBV5-6 and TRBJ1-1; tentative D call: TRBD1 (6 bases). With 2 bases removed from V and 2 bases from J, the gap between germline ends came to 16 bases. The CDR3 spans 16 residues. CDR1 is SGHDT and CDR2 is YYEEEE in the germline V gene. The CDR3 is CASSFRRGYDNTEAFF. The CDR3 nucleotides read TGTGCCAGCAGCTTTCGAAGGGGGTACGATAACACTGAAGCTTTCTTT.

The chain recombines TRBV5-1 with TRBJ2-7; D perhaps matches TRBD1 (7 bases). Trimming stripped 5 bases from V and 0 bases from J, with 12 bases between. CDR3 length equals 14 residues. From germline, CDR1 is SGHRS and CDR2 YFSETQ. The CDR3 nucleotides read TGCGCCAGCAGATCCAGGGGGGACTCCTACGAGCAGTACTTC. This sequence encodes CASRSRGDSYEQYF.

The chain recombines TRBV5-4 with TRBJ2-7, with TRBD1 matching 9 bases. From germline, CDR1 is SGHNT and CDR2 YYREEE (reference sequence). This CDR3 contains 15 residues. V gave up 3 bases and J gave up 4 bases; unmatched junction bases: 8. CDR3 sequence (DNA): TGTGCCAGCAGCTCGCTAACCGGGACAGGGTACGAGCAGTACTTC. Its protein product is CASSSLTGTGYEQYF.

This clone was picked up a small number of times. CDR3 in amino acids: CASGPGQGLNQPQHF. CDR3 sequence (DNA): TGTGCCAGTGGCCCAGGACAGGGGTTGAACCAGCCCCAGCATTTT. The V gene is TRBV19, the J gene TRBJ1-5; 9 bases are a match to TRBD1. The CDR3 covers 15 residues. The germline gives CDR1 LNHDA, CDR2 SQIVND (reference sequence). V shed 8 bases, J shed 7 bases, and the junction held 12 bases outside the gene matches.

This clone was seen a handful of times. The chain is built from TRBV29-1 and TRBJ1-2; 7 bases match TRBD1. This CDR3 contains 15 residues. Trimming took 0 bases from V and 2 from J; bases not matched to a gene: 6. Germline assignment: CDR1 SQVTM and CDR2 ANQGSEA. Written as DNA, the CDR3 is TGCAGCGTTGAAGACAGGGGGGAAGGGAACTATGGCTACACCTTC. Its translation: CSVEDRGEGNYGYTF.

V is TRBV10-2 and J is TRBJ2-5; 7 bases are a match to TRBD1. The CDR3 is 14 amino acids. Germline V gene data show CDR1 as WSHSY and CDR2 as SAAADI. V was pared by 3 bases and J by 0 bases, with 1 base of the junction left unmatched. For the CDR3, the DNA is TGCGCCAGCAGTGACGGGACAGACCAAGAGACCCAGTACTTC. Its translation is CASSDGTDQETQYF.

This sequence joins TRBV11-2 and TRBJ1-4; D gene uncertain. The germline CDR1 and CDR2 sequences are SGHAT and FQNNGV. The V and J ends lost 6 bases and 6 bases respectively, with 11 bases between them. The CDR3 is made up of 13 amino acids. In DNA form, the CDR3 reads TGTGCCAGCAGACGCTGGCAGGATGAAAAACTGTTTTTT. Amino acid sequence: CASRRWQDEKLFF.

The chain has TRBV6-5 and TRBJ2-7; either TRBD1 or TRBD2 may fit D (5 bases each). Trimming left V 6 bases short and J 1 base short, with 16 bases between. Germline loops: CDR1 MNHEY, CDR2 SVGAGI. This CDR3 region has 15 residues. In DNA form, the CDR3 reads TGTGCCAGCAGGGGGGAACGTTTGGGTTCCTACGAGCAGTACTTC. Translating gives CASRGERLGSYEQYF.

This chain links TRBV2 with TRBJ1-1; TRBD1 might be the D (5 bases). The CDR3 runs 11 residues. The germline V gene has CDR1 SNHLY and CDR2 FYNNEI. Trimming removed 6 bases at V and 7 bases at J, with 9 bases between. CDR3 DNA: TGTGCCAGCAGAGCCGGGGGTGAAGCTTTCTTT. Its translation is CASRAGGEAFF.

V usage is TRBV11-1 and J usage is TRBJ2-5; D perhaps matches TRBD2 (5 bases). The CDR3 is 12 amino acids. Trimming took off 5 bases at V and 7 bases at J, with 11 bases between the two ends. The V gene's germline CDR1 is SGHAT and CDR2 FQDESV (reference sequence). This CDR3 is CASSAGEGTQYF. In DNA, the CDR3 is TGTGCCAGCAGCGCGGGCGAGGGGACCCAGTACTTC.

The rearrangement joins TRBV11-2 to TRBJ2-7; D tentatively reads TRBD1 or TRBD2 (5 bases each). V gave up 6 bases and J gave up 2 bases, with 17 bases separating them. The germline V gene encodes CDR1 SGHAT and CDR2 FQNNGV. The CDR3 spans 15 residues. CDR3 DNA sequence: TGTGCCAGCAGTATGGGCCCCCAGGGAGCCTACGAGCAGTACTTC. This encodes CASSMGPQGAYEQYF.

The rearrangement uses TRBV6-6 and TRBJ1-1, with 8 bases identical to TRBD1. There are 16 residues in the CDR3. Germline assignment: CDR1 MNHNY and CDR2 SVGAGI (reference sequence). V lost 5 bases and J lost 3; bases outside the gene matches: 11. The CDR3 nucleotides are TGTGCCAGCAGTCGATACAACAGGGGGAAGGACACTGAAGCTTTCTTT. This codes for CASSRYNRGKDTEAFF.

The V gene is TRBV4-1, the J gene TRBJ2-5; 9 nucleotides line up with TRBD1. The DNA matches TRBJ2-7 better at its end, which makes the J call doubtful. CDR1 MGHRA and CDR2 YSYEKL come from the germline V gene. The CDR3 consists of 18 residues. Written as DNA, the CDR3 is TGCGCCAGCAGCCAGGGGGTCTTTAGTAGGGACAGGGCCTACGAGCAGTACTTC. Translated, it gives CASSQGVFSRDRAYEQYF.

V and J are TRBV29-1 and TRBJ2-5; perhaps TRBD2 as D (6 bases). Trimming stripped 5 bases from V and 1 base from J, with 11 bases between. Germline loops: CDR1 SQVTM, CDR2 ANQGSEA. CDR3 length equals 13 residues. The CDR3: CSVRRGGQETQYF. The CDR3 DNA reads as TGCAGCGTTCGGAGGGGAGGCCAAGAGACCCAGTACTTC.

On this clone itself: Other nucleotide sequences from this sample produce the same CDR3. This chain connects TRBV11-2 to TRBJ2-1, with TRBD2 as a possible D gene (6 bases). This CDR3 is 15 amino acids long. V was trimmed by 4 bases and J by 4 bases, leaving 14 bases between them. Germline CDR1 and CDR2: SGHAT and FQNNGV. In DNA, the CDR3 is TGTGCCAGCAGCTATACTAGTGGGACTTACAATGAGCAGTTCTTC. It encodes CASSYTSGTYNEQFF. The full variable domain, its missing parts supplied by reference TRBV11-2 and TRBJ2-1, is EAGVAQSPRYKIIEKRQSVAFWCNPISGHATLYWYQQILGQGPKLLIQFQNNGVVDDSQLPKDRFSAERLKGVDSTLKIQPAKLEDSAVYLCASSYTSGTYNEQFFGPGTRLTVL.

The chain has TRBV28 and TRBJ1-5; tentatively, D is TRBD1 (5 bases). The germline CDR1 and CDR2 sequences are MDHEN and SYDVKM. The CDR3 extends over 15 amino acids. Trimming left V 7 bases short and J 2 bases short, with 15 bases between. CDR3 coding DNA: TGTGCCAGCACCCGGGGGTATCCGGGCAATCAGCCCCAGCATTTT. Encoded protein: CASTRGYPGNQPQHF.

CDR3 sequence reads: CASGRGPSSYNEQFF. The CDR3 DNA follows: TGTGCCAGCGGCAGGGGACCAAGCTCCTACAATGAGCAGTTCTTC. The V and J genes are TRBV7-2 and TRBJ2-1; tentative D call: TRBD1 (6 bases). Trimming left V 8 bases short and J 0 bases short, with 14 bases between. The CDR3 totals 15 residues. The germline gives CDR1 SGHTA, CDR2 FQGNSA.

This clone was observed once. The genes are TRBV6-5 and TRBJ1-1; no reliable D call. CDR1 and CDR2 (germline): MNHEY, SVGAGI. This CDR3 is 15 amino acids long. V was trimmed by 2 bases and J by 5 bases, leaving 15 bases between them. The CDR3 is CASSYERSLGTEAFF. The CDR3 bases are TGTGCCAGCAGTTACGAGAGGAGCCTGGGGACTGAAGCTTTCTTT.

This clone was picked up a small number of times. The chain carries TRBV6-1 and TRBJ1-5; 11 nucleotides agree with TRBD1. CDR1 and CDR2 from the germline V gene are MNHNS and SASEGT. The trim removed 8 bases at V and 6 bases at J, leaving 6 bases unmatched. The CDR3 contains 14 residues. The CDR3 nucleotides read TGTGCCAGCGGACGGACAGGGGGCGTTCAGCCCCAGCATTTT. This encodes CASGRTGGVQPQHF.

In nucleotides, the CDR3 is TGTGCCAGTAAGGGGACAGAAGGGTACGAGCAGTACTTC. Amino acid sequence: CASKGTEGYEQYF. The rearrangement links TRBV19 to TRBJ2-7, with 7 bases lining up with TRBD1. CDR3 length: 13 residues. Germline values: CDR1 LNHDA, CDR2 SQIVND (reference sequence). With 7 bases clipped from V and 4 bases from J, the junction kept 7 bases outside the gene matches.

In nucleotides, the CDR3 is TGTGCCATCAGTGAGTCAATGGGACTAGCGGTCTCTGGGGCCAACGTCCTGACTTTC. Protein sequence: CAISESMGLAVSGANVLTF. The genes are TRBV10-3 and TRBJ2-6; 11 bases fit TRBD2. V gave up 0 bases and J gave up 0 bases; unmatched junction bases: 4. The CDR3 contains 19 residues. CDR1 and CDR2 (germline): ENHRY, SYGVKD.

The chain carries TRBV6-5 and TRBJ2-5; possibly TRBD1 for D (6 bases). The CDR3 consists of 13 residues. Trimming left V 1 base short and J 3 bases short, with 6 bases between. Germline-derived CDR1 and CDR2 are MNHEY and SVGAGI. The CDR3 region is CASSYYREETQYF. In DNA form, the CDR3 reads TGTGCCAGCAGTTACTACAGGGAAGAGACCCAGTACTTC.

This clone was counted once. V gene TRBV7-9 combines with J gene TRBJ2-5; 9 positions agree with TRBD1. Germline loops: CDR1 SEHNR, CDR2 FQNEAQ (reference sequence). The CDR3 loop spans 17 amino acids. The ends lost 4 bases at V and 5 bases at J; junction bases unmatched: 14. Here the CDR3 DNA reads TGTGCCAGCAGCTCCGGGACAGGGCTTTCTGGTGAGGAGACCCAGTACTTC. Its translation is CASSSGTGLSGEETQYF. Using reference TRBV7-9 and TRBJ2-5 for the parts outside the CDR3, the full variable domain is DTGVSQNPRHKITKRGQNVTFRCDPISEHNRLYWYRQTLGQGPEFLTYFQNEAQLEKSRLLSDRFSAERPKGSFSTLEIQRTEQGDSAMYLCASSSGTGLSGEETQYFGPGTRLLVL.

The V and J genes are TRBV2 and TRBJ1-5; D uncertain. CDR3 size: 15 residues. V shed 6 bases and J shed 3 bases, with 15 bases lying between them. CDR1 is SNHLY and CDR2 is FYNNEI in the germline V gene. CDR3 region: CASSPRTAINQPQHF. In nucleotides, the CDR3 is TGTGCCAGCAGCCCCCGGACGGCGATCAATCAGCCCCAGCATTTT.

The V gene is TRBV5-1, the J gene TRBJ1-1; a weak D match, TRBD1 (6 bases). The V end lost 4 bases, the J end lost 6 bases, and 13 bases lay between the germline ends. Germline CDR1 and CDR2: SGHRS and YFSETQ. The CDR3 loop spans 13 amino acids. CDR3: CASSPGAGAEAFF. The CDR3 DNA sequence: TGCGCCAGCAGCCCGGGGGCAGGGGCTGAAGCTTTCTTT.

The V gene is TRBV11-2, the J gene TRBJ1-1; D is ambiguous. Trimming cost V 5 bases and J 1 base, with 5 bases left between them. The CDR3 has 12 amino acids. Germline V gives CDR1 SGHAT, CDR2 FQNNGV. CDR3 sequence: CASSETNTEAFF. The CDR3 coding sequence is TGTGCCAGCAGCGAGACGAACACTGAAGCTTTCTTT.